A selection of T cell receptor beta chains follows, all from one sample in a study of shared clonotypes between healthy human individuals. Only in-frame clones appear in the TCRdb table, and some are missing; sequencing was by immunoSEQ multiplex PCR. Of roughly 2 million clones in the sample, approximately 94% were seen once. Sequencing was done on a sample of naive CD4+ T cells sorted from blood. The receptors come from a man younger than 35 in good health. The conserved cysteine and the conserved F or W are not part of the CDR3 here.

j_gene: TRBJ2-7; v_gene: TRBV9; CDR3aa: ASSVDLQSYEQY
j_gene: TRBJ1-2; v_gene: TRBV6-1; CDR3aa: ASSAGGSYGYT
j_gene: TRBJ2-2; v_gene: TRBV5-1; CDR3aa: ASSLAARGNTGELF
j_gene: TRBJ2-4; v_gene: TRBV30; CDR3aa: AWSVHSKNIQY
j_gene: TRBJ2-1; v_gene: TRBV6-5; CDR3aa: ASRRLAGTNEQF
j_gene: TRBJ2-7; v_gene: TRBV6-1; CDR3aa: ASSEAPRREMY
j_gene: TRBJ1-1; v_gene: TRBV10-3; CDR3aa: AISSGTSNTEAF
j_gene: TRBJ2-7; v_gene: TRBV7-6; CDR3aa: ASSPGLANTYEQY
j_gene: TRBJ2-7; v_gene: TRBV5-1; CDR3aa: ASSDTYEQY
j_gene: TRBJ2-2; v_gene: TRBV2; CDR3aa: ASRLGITGELF
j_gene: TRBJ2-5; v_gene: TRBV6-1; CDR3aa: ASSPGAKQETQY
j_gene: TRBJ2-7; v_gene: TRBV11-2; CDR3aa: ASSLAGARNEQY
j_gene: TRBJ2-2; v_gene: TRBV5-4; CDR3aa: ASSAQGAITGELF
j_gene: TRBJ2-7; v_gene: TRBV6-6; CDR3aa: ASSPGNRDQS
j_gene: TRBJ1-4; v_gene: TRBV2; CDR3aa: ASRKQGDYEKLF
j_gene: TRBJ2-1; v_gene: TRBV4-3; CDR3aa: ASSPFPRAGSEQF
j_gene: TRBJ1-1; v_gene: TRBV10-3; CDR3aa: AISESVTGGLFAF
j_gene: TRBJ2-1; v_gene: TRBV19; CDR3aa: ASSIEWGRQPSYNEQF
j_gene: TRBJ2-7; v_gene: TRBV5-6; CDR3aa: ASSPTSAYEQY
j_gene: TRBJ2-3; v_gene: TRBV5-6; CDR3aa: ASSRWGREGDTQY
j_gene: TRBJ2-5; v_gene: TRBV7-8; CDR3aa: ASSPRQGKETQY
j_gene: TRBJ1-6; v_gene: TRBV30; CDR3aa: AWSPGFRNNSPLH
j_gene: TRBJ1-5; v_gene: TRBV5-1; CDR3aa: ASSLGDSDQPQH
j_gene: TRBJ2-3; v_gene: TRBV11-2; CDR3aa: ASSPEPTDTQY
j_gene: TRBJ2-7; v_gene: TRBV11-3; CDR3aa: ASSLGKGYEQY
j_gene: TRBJ2-7; v_gene: TRBV5-1; CDR3aa: ASSLGTSGSLYEQY
j_gene: TRBJ2-2; v_gene: TRBV4-2; CDR3aa: ASSQETGLITGELF
j_gene: TRBJ2-3; v_gene: TRBV7-2; CDR3aa: ASSKGLAGGASDTQY
j_gene: TRBJ2-3; v_gene: TRBV7-2; CDR3aa: ASRLSSGNADTQY
j_gene: TRBJ2-3; v_gene: TRBV9; CDR3aa: ASSVAGISTDTQY
j_gene: TRBJ1-5; v_gene: TRBV18; CDR3aa: ASSHQAGYSNQPQH
j_gene: TRBJ2-5; v_gene: TRBV28; CDR3aa: ASSPSGGYQETQY
j_gene: TRBJ2-5; v_gene: TRBV30; CDR3aa: AWSGVSGGTQY
j_gene: TRBJ2-1; v_gene: TRBV9; CDR3aa: ASSVQGGTKNEQF
j_gene: TRBJ2-7; v_gene: TRBV9; CDR3aa: ASTLRGADGEEQY
j_gene: TRBJ2-1; v_gene: TRBV19; CDR3aa: ASSINRYEQF
j_gene: TRBJ1-2; v_gene: TRBV30; CDR3aa: AWSRGNYGYT
j_gene: TRBJ1-2; v_gene: TRBV11-2; CDR3aa: ASSLGWGKHAGYT
j_gene: TRBJ1-2; v_gene: TRBV23-1; CDR3aa: ASSQLGPVYGYT
j_gene: TRBJ2-5; v_gene: TRBV29-1; CDR3aa: SGYRGQETQY
j_gene: TRBJ2-3; v_gene: TRBV5-1; CDR3aa: ASSSTGGDTQY
j_gene: TRBJ1-1; v_gene: TRBV5-1; CDR3aa: ASSLLALTPVNTEAF
j_gene: TRBJ2-3; v_gene: TRBV30; CDR3aa: AWSVGRTSGGTDTQY
j_gene: TRBJ2-7; v_gene: TRBV5-1; CDR3aa: ASSLGGQGSYEQY
j_gene: TRBJ1-1; v_gene: TRBV5-1; CDR3aa: ASSAHPSPMNTEAF
j_gene: TRBJ2-3; v_gene: TRBV6-1; CDR3aa: ASSEALSGRGTDTQY
j_gene: TRBJ2-7; v_gene: TRBV6-5; CDR3aa: ASTEGTSVTYEQY
j_gene: TRBJ2-1; v_gene: TRBV6-5; CDR3aa: ASSAHSSSYNEQF